What follows is one T cell receptor (beta chain) and its context. It lacks a known antigen. Per-nucleotide qualities are absent, and no much larger clonotype sits a single base away. Systemically healthy Caucasian individuals from Russia, some 40 in total and aged about 6 to 100 years, were included as donors. Around 9.8 milliliters of peripheral blood were collected from each donor into EDTA-treated Vacutainer tubes. Ficoll-Paque density-gradient centrifugation was used to isolate PBMCs, with at least 6 million obtained per sample. Total RNA was extracted from PBMCs with Trizol reagent, with at least 6 micrograms obtained per sample. The percentages of naive CD45RAhigh/CD27high T cells were determined by flow cytometry on a PBMC aliquot from every donor. Trimming takes 7 bases off V and 6 bases off J; junction bases not matched to a gene: 8. The CDR3 holds 14 amino acids from the cysteine to the phenylalanine. Of the read, only the CDR3 DNA is kept; its 42 bases are in frame from base 1. CDR1 and CDR2, looked up from the germline V gene (reference sequence), are LGHDT and YNNKEL.

This sample was taken from a study of blood T cells in healthy people across ages (dated by TCRdb to between 2015 and 2017). Describing the broader study: Template switching captured roughly one uniquely barcoded TCR beta cDNA molecule per two T cells in model experiments. Using deep sequencing normalized with unique cDNA molecular identifiers, the study measured how TCR beta repertoire diversity changes with age. The donors were split into four age groups: young (average about 15 years), middle-aged (about 40), aged (about 56) and long-lived (over 75). To avoid experimental bias, donors of different ages were spread randomly across the sequencing lanes. Two additional independent replicas of 1 million unique cDNA reads from the same blood draw were analyzed for two donors (one aged 18 to 30 and one aged 80 or older). Broad study findings and their caveats: Compared with the aged group, the long-lived group had more naive CD4+ T cells, fewer expanded clones and increased TCR diversity, a pattern suggesting age selection. Estimates of total diversity based on one million sequenced T cells were considered lower bounds and underestimates. Because donor CMV infection status was unknown, age-related changes in expanded clonotypes were potentially confounded. There was a strong correlation between observed TCR beta diversity and the percentage of naive T cells measured by flow cytometry. Since profiling was done on bulk unsorted PBMCs, naive and antigen-experienced compartments could not be conclusively compared. As age increased, observed TCR beta diversity per million T cells dropped in a roughly linear way, and a significant reduction was already evident by age roughly 40.

The library was obtained by 5' RACE. A second PCR of roughly 7 to 12 cycles was run with a J-beta primer mix and a sample-barcoded 5' primer. A template-switch 5' adaptor carrying 12 random nucleotides introduced a unique molecular identifier onto each TCR beta cDNA molecule. At least 3 million CDR3-containing paired-end reads were obtained from each sample. First-strand cDNA synthesis was performed from all RNA using the Mint cDNA synthesis kit, with priming by a TRBC-specific oligonucleotide. All cDNA was treated with uracil-DNA glycosylase and then went through a first 18-cycle PCR with the universal primers M1SS and BC2_uni_R. As for the authors' bioinformatics: Each sample was normalized by randomly selecting 1 million high-quality reads, each carrying a distinct molecular identifier. Reads with shared molecular identifiers were discarded instead of being binned into consensus sequences. MiTCR, run with a Q25 quality threshold and the strictest error-elimination algorithm, handled CDR3 identification, clonotype clustering and error correction. A nonparametric unseen species model using Euler transformation provided a lower-bound estimate of total TCR beta diversity. TCRdb cleaned the public reads at Q25 with fastp, built clones with MiXCR and kept in-frame beta chains. Every distinct CDR3 protein forms one entry, paired with its most common genes and DNA. TCRdb, not the original authors, processed these V and J calls. The sample includes some 1,800,000 distinct CDR3 sequences, with 39% observed a single time. The ten largest clonotypes hold 20% to 25% of the sample.

Recombination linked TRBV3-1 to TRBJ2-1; the central 8 bases match TRBD2. The receptor was derived from a human donor in good health. Material: blood. The sequence in DNA is TGTGCCAGCACCCACGGGGGGGTTAGCAATGAGCAGTTCTTC. This translates into CASTHGGVSNEQFF.